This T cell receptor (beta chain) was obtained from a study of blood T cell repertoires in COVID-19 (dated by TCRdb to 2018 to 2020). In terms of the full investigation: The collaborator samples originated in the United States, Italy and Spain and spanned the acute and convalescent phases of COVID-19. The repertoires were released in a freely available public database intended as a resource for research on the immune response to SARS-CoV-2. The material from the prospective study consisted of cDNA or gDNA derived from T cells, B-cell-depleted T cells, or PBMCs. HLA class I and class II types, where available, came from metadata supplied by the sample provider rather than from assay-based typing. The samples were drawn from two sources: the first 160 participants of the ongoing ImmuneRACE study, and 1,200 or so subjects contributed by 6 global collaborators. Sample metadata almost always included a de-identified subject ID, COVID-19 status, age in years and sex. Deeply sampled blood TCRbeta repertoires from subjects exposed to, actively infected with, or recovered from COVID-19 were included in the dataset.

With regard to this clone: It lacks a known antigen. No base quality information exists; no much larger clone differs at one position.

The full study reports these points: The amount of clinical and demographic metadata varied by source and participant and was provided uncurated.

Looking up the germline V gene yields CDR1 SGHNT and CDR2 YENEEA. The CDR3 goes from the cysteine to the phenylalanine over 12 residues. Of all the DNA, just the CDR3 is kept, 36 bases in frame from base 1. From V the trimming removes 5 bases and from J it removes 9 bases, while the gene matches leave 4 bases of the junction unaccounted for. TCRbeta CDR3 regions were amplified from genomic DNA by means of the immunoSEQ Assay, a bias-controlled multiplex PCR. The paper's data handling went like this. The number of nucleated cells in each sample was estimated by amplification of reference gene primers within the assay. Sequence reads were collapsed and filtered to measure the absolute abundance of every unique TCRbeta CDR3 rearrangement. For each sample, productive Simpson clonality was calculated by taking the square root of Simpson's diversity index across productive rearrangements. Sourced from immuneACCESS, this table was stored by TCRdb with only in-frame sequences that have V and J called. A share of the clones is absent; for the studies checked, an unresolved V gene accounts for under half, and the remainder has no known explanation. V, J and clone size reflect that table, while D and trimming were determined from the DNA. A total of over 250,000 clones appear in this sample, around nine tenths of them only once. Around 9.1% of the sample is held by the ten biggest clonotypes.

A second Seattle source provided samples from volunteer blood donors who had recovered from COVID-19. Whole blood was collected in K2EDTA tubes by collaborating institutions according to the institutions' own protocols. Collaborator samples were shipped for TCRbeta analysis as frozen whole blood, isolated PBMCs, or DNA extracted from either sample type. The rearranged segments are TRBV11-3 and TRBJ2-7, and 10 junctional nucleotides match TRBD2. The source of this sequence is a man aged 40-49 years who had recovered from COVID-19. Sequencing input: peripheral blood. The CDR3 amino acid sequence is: CASSKRGGGQYF. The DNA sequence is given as TGTGCCAGCAGCAAGCGGGGGGGAGGGCAGTACTTC.